This T cell receptor beta chain was retrieved from a study of Graves' ophthalmopathy and Graves' hyperthyroidism. As for the study in general: Investigators collected peripheral blood at initial diagnosis, before any treatment was given.

Researchers took RNA transcripts and amplified TCR beta CDR3 regions from them. HTBI primers served in a first-round RT-PCR, which a second-round multiplex PCR followed. TCRdb used MiXCR to reprocess the multiplex PCR reads, holding one entry per CDR3 protein. Of 300,000 to 400,000 distinct CDR3 sequences in the sample, roughly 15% are singletons; the top ten hold 9% to 15%. This clonotype appeared many times. Germline V lookup: CDR1 SGHAT, CDR2 FQDESV (reference sequence). Trimming removed 1 base from V and 3 bases from J, with 7 bases in between. The CDR3 runs to 14 residues. Moderate-to-severe activity, CAS ≥3, NOSPECS ≥4 and a duration under 3 months were seen in donors with ophthalmopathy. Diagnosis relied on clinical symptoms, serum thyroxine, TRAb, thyroid ultrasound and orbital computed tomography.

The specimen was peripheral blood. The rearrangement uses TRBV11-1 and TRBJ2-1; D is unclear. The clonotype originates from an adult man with Graves' ophthalmopathy. The CDR3 here is CASSLVKDYNEQFF. For the CDR3, the DNA is TGTGCCAGCAGCTTAGTGAAGGACTACAATGAGCAGTTCTTC.